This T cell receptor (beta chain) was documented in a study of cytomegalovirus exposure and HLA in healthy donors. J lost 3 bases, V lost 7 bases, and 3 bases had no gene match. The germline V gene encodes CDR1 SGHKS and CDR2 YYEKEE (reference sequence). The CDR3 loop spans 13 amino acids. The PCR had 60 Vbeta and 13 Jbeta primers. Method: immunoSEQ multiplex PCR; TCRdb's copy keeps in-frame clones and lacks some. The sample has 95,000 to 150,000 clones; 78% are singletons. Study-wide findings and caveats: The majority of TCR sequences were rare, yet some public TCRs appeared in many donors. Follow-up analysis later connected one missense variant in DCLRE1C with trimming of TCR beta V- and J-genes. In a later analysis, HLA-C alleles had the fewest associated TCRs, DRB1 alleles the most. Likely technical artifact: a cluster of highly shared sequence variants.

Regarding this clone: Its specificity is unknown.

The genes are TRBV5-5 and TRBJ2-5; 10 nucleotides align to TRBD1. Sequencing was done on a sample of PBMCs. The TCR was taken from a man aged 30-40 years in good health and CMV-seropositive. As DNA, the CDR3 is TGTGCCAGCCGACAGGGGGCAGAAGAGACCCAGTACTTC. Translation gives CASRQGAEETQYF.